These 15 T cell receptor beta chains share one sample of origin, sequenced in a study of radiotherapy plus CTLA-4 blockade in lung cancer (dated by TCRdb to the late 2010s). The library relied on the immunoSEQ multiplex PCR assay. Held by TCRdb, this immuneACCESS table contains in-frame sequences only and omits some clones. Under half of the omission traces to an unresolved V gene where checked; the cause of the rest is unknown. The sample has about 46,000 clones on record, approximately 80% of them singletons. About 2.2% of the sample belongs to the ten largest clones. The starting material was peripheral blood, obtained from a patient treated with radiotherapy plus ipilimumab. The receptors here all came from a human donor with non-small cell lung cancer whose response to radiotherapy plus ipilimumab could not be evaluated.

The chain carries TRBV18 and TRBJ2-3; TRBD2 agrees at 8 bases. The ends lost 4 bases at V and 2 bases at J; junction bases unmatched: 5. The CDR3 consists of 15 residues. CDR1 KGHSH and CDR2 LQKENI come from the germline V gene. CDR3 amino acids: CASSLAGGPTDTQYF. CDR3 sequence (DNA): TGTGCCAGCTCACTGGCGGGAGGCCCCACAGATACGCAGTATTTT.

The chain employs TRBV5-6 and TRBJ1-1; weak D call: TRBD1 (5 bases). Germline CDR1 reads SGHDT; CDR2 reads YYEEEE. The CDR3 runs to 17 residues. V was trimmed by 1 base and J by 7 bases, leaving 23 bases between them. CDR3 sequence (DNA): TGTGCCAGCAGCTTGTCAGACAGAGCCCTTAGATGGAGTGAAGCTTTCTTT. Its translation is CASSLSDRALRWSEAFF. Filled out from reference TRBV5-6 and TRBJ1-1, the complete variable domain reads DAGVTQSPTHLIKTRGQQVTLRCSPKSGHDTVSWYQQALGQGPQFIFQYYEEEERQRGNFPDRFSGHQFPNYSSELNVNALLLGDSALYLCASSLSDRALRWSEAFFGQGTRLTVV.

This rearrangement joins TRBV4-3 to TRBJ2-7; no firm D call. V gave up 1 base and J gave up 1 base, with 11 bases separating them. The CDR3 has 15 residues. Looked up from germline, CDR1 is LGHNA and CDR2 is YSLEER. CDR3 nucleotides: TGCGCCAGCAGCCAAGGACAATTTGGGTCCTACGAGCAGTACTTC. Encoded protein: CASSQGQFGSYEQYF.

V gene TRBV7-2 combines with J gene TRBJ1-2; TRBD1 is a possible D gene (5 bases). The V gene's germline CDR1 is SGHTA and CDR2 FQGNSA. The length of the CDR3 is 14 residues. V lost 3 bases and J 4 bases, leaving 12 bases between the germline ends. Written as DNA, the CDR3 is TGTGCCAGCAGCTTTTCGAGACAGTCCTATGGCTACACCTTC. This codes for CASSFSRQSYGYTF.

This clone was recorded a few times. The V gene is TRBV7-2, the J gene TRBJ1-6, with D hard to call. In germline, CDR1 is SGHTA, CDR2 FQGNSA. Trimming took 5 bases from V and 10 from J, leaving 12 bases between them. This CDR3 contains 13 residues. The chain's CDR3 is CASSTDTGSPLHF. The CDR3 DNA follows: TGTGCCAGCAGCACCGACACGGGGTCACCCCTCCACTTT.

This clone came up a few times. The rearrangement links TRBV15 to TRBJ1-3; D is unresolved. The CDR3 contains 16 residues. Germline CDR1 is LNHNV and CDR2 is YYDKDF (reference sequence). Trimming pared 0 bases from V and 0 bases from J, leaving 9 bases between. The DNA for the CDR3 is TGTGCCACCAGCAGAGATCCGGGAGGCTCTGGAAACACCATATATTTT. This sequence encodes CATSRDPGGSGNTIYF.

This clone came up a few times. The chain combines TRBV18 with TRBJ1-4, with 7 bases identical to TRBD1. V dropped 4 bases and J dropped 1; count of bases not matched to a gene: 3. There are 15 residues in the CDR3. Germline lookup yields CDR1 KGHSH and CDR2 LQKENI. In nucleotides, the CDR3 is TGTGCCAGCTCACTCGGGACAGAAACTAATGAAAAACTGTTTTTT. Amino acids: CASSLGTETNEKLFF.

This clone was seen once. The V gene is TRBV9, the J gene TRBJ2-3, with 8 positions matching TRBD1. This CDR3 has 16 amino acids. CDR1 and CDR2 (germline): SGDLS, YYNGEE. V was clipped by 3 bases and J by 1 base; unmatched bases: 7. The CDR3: CASSAVLTGGTDTQYF. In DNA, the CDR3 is TGTGCCAGCAGCGCAGTATTGACAGGGGGCACAGATACGCAGTATTTT.

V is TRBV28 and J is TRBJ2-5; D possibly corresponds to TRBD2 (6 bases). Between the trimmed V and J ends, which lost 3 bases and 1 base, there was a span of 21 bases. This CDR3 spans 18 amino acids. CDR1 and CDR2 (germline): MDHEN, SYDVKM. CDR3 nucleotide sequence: TGTGCCAGCAGTTTGGGGGGAAGCCTAGCGCGATCCCAAGAGACCCAGTACTTC. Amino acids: CASSLGGSLARSQETQYF.

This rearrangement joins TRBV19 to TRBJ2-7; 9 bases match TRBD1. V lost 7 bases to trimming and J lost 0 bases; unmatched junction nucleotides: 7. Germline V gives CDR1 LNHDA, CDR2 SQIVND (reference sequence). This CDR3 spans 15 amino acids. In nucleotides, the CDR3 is TGTGCCAGTACGCAGGGACAGGGACGCTCCTACGAGCAGTACTTC. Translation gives CASTQGQGRSYEQYF.

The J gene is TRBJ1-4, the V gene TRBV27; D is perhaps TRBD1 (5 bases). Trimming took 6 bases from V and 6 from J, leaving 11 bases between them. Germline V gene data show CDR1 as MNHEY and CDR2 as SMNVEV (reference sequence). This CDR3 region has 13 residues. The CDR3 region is CASRGGGDEKLFF. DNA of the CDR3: TGTGCCAGCAGGGGGGGAGGAGATGAAAAACTGTTTTTT.

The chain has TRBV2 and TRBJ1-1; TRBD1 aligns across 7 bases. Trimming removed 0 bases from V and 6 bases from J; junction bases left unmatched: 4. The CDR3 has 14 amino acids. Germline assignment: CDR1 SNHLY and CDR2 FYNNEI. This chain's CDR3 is CASSEATGRPEAFF. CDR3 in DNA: TGTGCCAGCAGTGAAGCGACAGGGAGGCCTGAAGCTTTCTTT.

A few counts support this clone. The CDR3 reads CASSRAAGGPYEQFF. CDR3 sequence (DNA): TGTGCCAGCAGTAGAGCAGCGGGGGGGCCCTATGAGCAGTTCTTC. This chain joins TRBV27 and TRBJ2-1, with 10 bases that match TRBD2. J lost 8 bases, V lost 5 bases, and 9 bases had no gene match. From germline, CDR1 is MNHEY and CDR2 SMNVEV (reference sequence). The CDR3 has 15 amino acids.

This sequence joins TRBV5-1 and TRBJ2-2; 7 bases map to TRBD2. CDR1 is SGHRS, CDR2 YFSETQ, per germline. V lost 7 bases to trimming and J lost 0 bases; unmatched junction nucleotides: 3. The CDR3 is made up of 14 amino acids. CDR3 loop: CASSAGANTGELFF. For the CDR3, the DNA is TGCGCCAGCTCGGCGGGGGCGAACACCGGGGAGCTGTTTTTT.

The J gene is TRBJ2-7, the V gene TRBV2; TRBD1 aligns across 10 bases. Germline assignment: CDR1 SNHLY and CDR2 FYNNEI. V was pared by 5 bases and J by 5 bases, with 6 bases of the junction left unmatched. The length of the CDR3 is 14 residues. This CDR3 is CASSSQGQGHEQYF. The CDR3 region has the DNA TGTGCCAGCAGTAGCCAGGGACAGGGGCACGAGCAGTACTTC.